This T cell receptor (beta chain) was profiled in a study of response to subunit inactivated influenza vaccine. Each CDR3 protein is one row after TCRdb ran MiXCR on the RT-PCR reads. There are about 540,000 distinct CDR3 sequences in the sample; around a quarter occur only once, and approximately 2.9% lies in the top ten. These data were also reused for a study on T cells expressing NK-cell markers. That source notes: Making the TCR beta cDNA relied on 5'RACE template switching with UMIs. All TCR beta repertoires analysed originated from sorted CD3+CD56+NKG2C+, CD3+CD56+NKG2C- and CD3+CD56-NKG2C+ T cells. Seven HCMV-seropositive donors and one seronegative donor made up the eight sequenced donors. Anti-gamma-delta TCR antibody use in several experiments restricted sorting to alpha-beta TCR T cells. The CD3+CD56-NKG2C+ fraction was also led by these clonotypes in a few donors.

The sequenced sample was CD4+ T cells sorted from PBMCs, obtained roughly 12 days after vaccination. This TCR derives from a man over 45 who received an inactivated influenza vaccine.

CDR3 loop: CASSQTRQGKETQYF. The DNA of the CDR3 is TGTGCCAGCTCACAAACCCGGCAGGGGAAAGAGACCCAGTACTTC. The V and J genes are TRBV18 and TRBJ2-5; weak D call: TRBD1 (6 bases). Trimming left V 4 bases short and J 3 bases short, with 15 bases between. The CDR3 has 15 residues. Germline assignment: CDR1 KGHSH and CDR2 LQKENI.